The T cell receptor beta chain described here comes from a study of blood T cells in healthy people across ages. Whole-study findings and limits: It was not possible, with unsorted PBMCs, to conclusively compare naive and antigen-experienced cells. Roughly linear declines in TCR beta diversity per million T cells occurred with age.

CDR1 and CDR2 (germline): MNHEY, SMNVEV (reference sequence). This CDR3 region has 16 residues. Deletions cut 8 bases from V and 6 bases from J, with 24 bases between. Primers used in a second PCR of roughly 7 to 12 cycles were a sample-barcoded 5' primer and a J-beta primer mix. At least 3 million CDR3-containing paired-end reads were obtained per sample. Each CDR3 protein is one row after TCRdb ran MiXCR on the 5' RACE reads. The sample records hundreds of thousands of distinct CDR3 sequences, 45% to 60% being singletons. About this clonotype itself: Its antigen remains unknown.

Isolation recovered at least 6.5 million PBMCs from every sample. This chain links TRBV27 with TRBJ2-3, with D possibly being TRBD2 (7 bases). This TCR was recovered from a woman of 80 years or more in good health. The sample consisted of blood. CDR3 protein: CASALSGLGGFDTQYF. Written as DNA, the CDR3 is TGTGCCAGCGCCCTCTCCGGACTAGGGGGGTTCGATACGCAGTATTTT.